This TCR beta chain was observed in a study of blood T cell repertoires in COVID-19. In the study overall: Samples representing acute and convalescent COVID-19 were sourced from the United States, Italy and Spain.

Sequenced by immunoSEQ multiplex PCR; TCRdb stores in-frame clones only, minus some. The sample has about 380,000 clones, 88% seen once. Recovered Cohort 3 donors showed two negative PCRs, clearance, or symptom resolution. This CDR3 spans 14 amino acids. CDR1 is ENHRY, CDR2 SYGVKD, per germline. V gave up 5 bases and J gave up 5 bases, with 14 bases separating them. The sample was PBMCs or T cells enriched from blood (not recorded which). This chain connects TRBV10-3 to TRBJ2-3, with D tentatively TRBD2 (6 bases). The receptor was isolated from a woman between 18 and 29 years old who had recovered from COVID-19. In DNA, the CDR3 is TGTGCCATCAGTTCTAGATCCGGGGGAGATACGCAGTATTTT. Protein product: CAISSRSGGDTQYF.